The 32 T cell receptor beta chains below all came from one sample that was sequenced in a study of shared clonotypes between healthy human individuals. Cells designated naive CD8 were CD45RO-negative and were positively selected for CCR7, with terminally differentiated effector memory CD45RA+ cells excluded. The data were produced by immunoSEQ multiplex PCR, yet TCRdb's version contains in-frame clones alone and is incomplete. The sample lists about 2 million clones; approximately 95% were seen once. Specimen: naive CD8+ T cells sorted from blood. These receptors were taken from a man between 18 and 35 years old in good health.

The chain carries TRBV27 and TRBJ2-3, with D hard to call. The V end was cut by 5 bases, the J end by 6 bases, with 12 bases between. From germline, CDR1 is MNHEY and CDR2 SMNVEV (reference sequence). CDR3 size: 13 residues. In DNA form, the CDR3 reads TGTGCCAGCAGTGTCCACCTGTACGATACGCAGTATTTT. It yields the protein CASSVHLYDTQYF.

This clone showed up just once. The chain employs TRBV7-8 and TRBJ1-5; a weak D match, TRBD1 (6 bases). Trimming took off 5 bases at V and 4 bases at J, with 15 bases between the two ends. The CDR3 runs to 15 residues. In germline, CDR1 is SGHVS, CDR2 FQNEAQ. The CDR3 loop is CASSPLGGENQPQHF. In DNA form, the CDR3 reads TGTGCCAGCAGCCCATTGGGGGGCGAGAATCAGCCCCAGCATTTT.

The chain couples TRBV4-2 to TRBJ2-7, with 13 nucleotides matching TRBD2. CDR3 length equals 15 residues. J lost 3 bases, V lost 2 bases, and 1 base had no gene match. The germline V gene has CDR1 LGHNA and CDR2 YNFKEQ. The CDR3 nucleotides read TGTGCCAGCAGCCAAAGGACTAGCGGGAGCTACGAGCAGTACTTC. Translated, it gives CASSQRTSGSYEQYF.

V is TRBV5-6 and J is TRBJ2-7; 9 bases match TRBD1. The V gene's germline CDR1 is SGHDT and CDR2 YYEEEE. This CDR3 comprises 15 residues. Trimming took 4 bases from V and 2 from J; bases not matched to a gene: 7. The CDR3 loop is CASSTPGQGPYEQYF. In DNA, the CDR3 is TGTGCCAGCAGCACCCCGGGACAGGGCCCCTACGAGCAGTACTTC.

This clone was recorded once. The chain has TRBV9 and TRBJ2-5; 7 bases agree with TRBD2. Germline values: CDR1 SGDLS, CDR2 YYNGEE. Losses at the gene ends were 0 bases for V and 5 bases for J; bases not matched to a gene: 7. The CDR3 contains 15 residues. The CDR3 DNA sequence: TGTGCCAGCAGCGTAGGGGAGGGATCGGGCGAGACCCAGTACTTC. This sequence encodes CASSVGEGSGETQYF.

The V and J genes are TRBV28 and TRBJ1-5, with D possibly being TRBD1 (5 bases). This CDR3 contains 13 residues. Germline CDR1 MDHEN, CDR2 SYDVKM. V gave up 7 bases and J gave up 4 bases, with 11 bases separating them. The CDR3 sequence is CASKGQPNQPQHF. Written as DNA, the CDR3 is TGTGCCAGCAAGGGGCAGCCTAATCAGCCCCAGCATTTT.

This chain uses TRBV5-6 with TRBJ1-1, with a weak D call TRBD1 (6 bases). The CDR3 is 16 amino acids. Trimming left V 4 bases short and J 3 bases short, with 19 bases between. The germline CDR1 and CDR2 sequences are SGHDT and YYEEEE. The CDR3 here is CASSPYNRGLDTEAFF. The CDR3 region has the DNA TGTGCCAGCAGCCCGTATAATCGGGGGCTTGACACTGAAGCTTTCTTT.

The chain links TRBV28 to TRBJ2-1, with 8 bases aligning to TRBD2. The CDR3 spans 15 residues. The germline V gene has CDR1 MDHEN and CDR2 SYDVKM. Trimming removed 6 bases from V and 9 bases from J; junction bases left unmatched: 13. The CDR3 DNA reads as TGTGCCAGCAGCCGAGCTGGCGGGGGGTTCAGTGAGCAGTTCTTC. Translated, it gives CASSRAGGGFSEQFF.

This rearrangement joins TRBV9 to TRBJ1-5; 10 bases are shared with TRBD1. Germline V gene lookup returns CDR1 SGDLS and CDR2 YYNGEE. This CDR3 spans 14 amino acids. The V gene end was trimmed by 2 bases and the J gene end by 6 bases; junction bases not matched to a gene: 2. The CDR3 DNA reads as TGTGCCAGCAGCGTGGGACAGGGGAGTCAGCCCCAGCATTTT. This gives the protein CASSVGQGSQPQHF.

This rearrangement joins TRBV6-6 to TRBJ2-7; 7 positions match TRBD2. V shed 2 bases, J shed 3 bases, and the junction held 7 bases outside the gene matches. The CDR3 is 15 residues long. Germline CDR1 MNHNY, CDR2 SVGAGI (reference sequence). The CDR3 spells CASSYPLAALYEQYF. The CDR3 nucleotides are TGTGCCAGCAGTTACCCCCTAGCGGCACTCTACGAGCAGTACTTC.

As to this clone: This CDR3 is also generated by other DNA sequences in the sample. The V gene is TRBV29-1, the J gene TRBJ2-7, with 13 nucleotides matching TRBD2. The trim removed 6 bases at V and 4 bases at J, leaving 3 bases unmatched. Per germline, CDR1 SQVTM and CDR2 ANQGSEA. This CDR3 spans 13 amino acids. In nucleotides, the CDR3 is TGCAGCGTCGGACTAGCGGGAGTTTACGAGCAGTACTTC. Its protein product is CSVGLAGVYEQYF.

Worth noting for this clone: The sample holds other DNA sequences that translate to the same CDR3. The V gene is TRBV7-6, the J gene TRBJ1-5, with 8 bases that match TRBD1. The CDR3 length is 15 residues. CDR1 and CDR2 (germline): SGHVS, FNYEAQ. J was trimmed by 2 bases and V by 3 bases; bases with no gene match: 3. The CDR3 nucleotides are TGTGCCAGCAGCTTGGGGACAGGCGGCAATCAGCCCCAGCATTTT. Amino acids: CASSLGTGGNQPQHF. The full variable domain, completed using reference TRBV7-6 and TRBJ1-5, is GAGVSQSPRYKVTKRGQDVALRCDPISGHVSLYWYRQALGQGPEFLTYFNYEAQQDKSGLPNDRFSAERPEGSISTLTIQRTEQRDSAMYRCASSLGTGGNQPQHFGDGTRLSIL.

V gene TRBV27 combines with J gene TRBJ1-1; a possible D gene is TRBD1 (5 bases). V dropped 5 bases and J dropped 5 bases, with 12 bases sitting between them. Per germline, CDR1 MNHEY and CDR2 SMNVEV (reference sequence). The CDR3 sequence is 13 residues long. The CDR3 region is CASSPREYTEAFF. The CDR3 DNA is TGTGCCAGCAGTCCCAGGGAATATACTGAAGCTTTCTTT.

This rearrangement joins TRBV7-9 to TRBJ1-1, with 8 positions matching TRBD1. This CDR3 has 16 residues. The germline gives CDR1 SEHNR, CDR2 FQNEAQ (reference sequence). With 4 bases clipped from V and 2 bases from J, the junction kept 9 bases outside the gene matches. CDR3 amino acids: CASSYHQGAINTEAFF. The CDR3 DNA sequence: TGTGCCAGCAGCTATCACCAGGGGGCAATTAACACTGAAGCTTTCTTT.

The chain joins TRBV5-5 to TRBJ2-3; weak D call: TRBD2 (5 bases). The CDR3 totals 15 residues. V lost 5 bases and J lost 4, with 17 bases in between. The germline gives CDR1 SGHKS, CDR2 YYEKEE (reference sequence). In nucleotides, the CDR3 is TGTGCCAGCAGTTACTGGCCCGAGGGATCAGATACGCAGTATTTT. Its translation: CASSYWPEGSDTQYF.

The chain carries TRBV5-6 and TRBJ2-3, with 9 bases that match TRBD1. This CDR3 spans 18 amino acids. The ends lost 2 bases at V and 3 bases at J; junction bases unmatched: 13. CDR1 is SGHDT and CDR2 is YYEEEE in the germline V gene. The CDR3 nucleotides are TGTGCCAGCAGCTTCGGGACAGGGTTTAGGCCCCCAACAGATACGCAGTATTTT. This codes for CASSFGTGFRPPTDTQYF.

V is TRBV9 and J is TRBJ2-7, with D uncertain. CDR1 SGDLS and CDR2 YYNGEE come from the germline V gene. The CDR3 is 15 residues long. V lost 3 bases and J lost 2, with 15 bases in between. Here the CDR3 DNA reads TGTGCCAGCAGCGCCCAGCCCGGCCTGACCTACGAGCAGTACTTC. It specifies CASSAQPGLTYEQYF. The variable domain in full, with the rest retrieved from reference TRBV9 and TRBJ2-7, is DSGVTQTPKHLITATGQRVTLRCSPRSGDLSVYWYQQSLDQGLQFLIQYYNGEERAKGNILERFSAQQFPDLHSELNLSSLELGDSALYFCASSAQPGLTYEQYFGPGTRLTVT.

The chain carries TRBV6-5 and TRBJ2-2; 7 nucleotides match TRBD2. With V trimmed by 7 bases and J by 2 bases, 7 bases remained unmatched. This CDR3 comprises 15 residues. CDR1 is MNHEY, CDR2 SVGAGI, per germline. The DNA of the CDR3 is TGTGCCAGCAAGTGGCGGGAGTCCAACACCGGGGAGCTGTTTTTT. Residues: CASKWRESNTGELFF.

The J gene is TRBJ2-7, the V gene TRBV4-1, with D perhaps TRBD2 (6 bases). The length of the CDR3 is 17 residues. Germline CDR1 MGHRA, CDR2 YSYEKL. V shed 2 bases and J shed 0 bases, with 17 bases lying between them. Here the CDR3 DNA reads TGCGCCAGCAGCCAAAGCCCCGGGACTCAGGGCTCCTACGAGCAGTACTTC. It codes for CASSQSPGTQGSYEQYF.

As regards this clone: The sample holds other DNA sequences that translate to the same CDR3. CDR3 region: CASSVGGTFSYEQYF. The CDR3 DNA reads TGTGCCAGCAGCGTAGGAGGGACATTTTCATACGAGCAGTACTTC. This chain links TRBV9 with TRBJ2-7; D might be TRBD1 (6 bases). CDR1 is SGDLS, CDR2 YYNGEE, per germline. The CDR3 is 15 amino acids. Trimming shortened V by 0 bases and J by 4 bases, and 14 bases separated the two germline ends.

The V and J genes are TRBV4-1 and TRBJ1-2, with D tentatively TRBD1 (5 bases). This CDR3 has 15 residues. V lost 0 bases, J lost 5 bases, and 13 bases lay in between. Germline V gene data show CDR1 as MGHRA and CDR2 as YSYEKL. CDR3 loop: CASSQETGRIYGYTF. For the CDR3, the DNA is TGCGCCAGCAGCCAAGAAACGGGACGGATTTATGGCTACACCTTC.

This clone was observed once. The V and J genes are TRBV7-9 and TRBJ2-1; 9 bases agree with TRBD1. This CDR3 spans 19 amino acids. Germline lookup yields CDR1 SEHNR and CDR2 FQNEAQ (reference sequence). V trimming: 4 bases; J trimming: 3 bases; junction bases outside the gene matches: 16. CDR3 protein: CASSSLSPSRDRDYNEQFF. The CDR3 region has the DNA TGTGCCAGCAGCTCCCTCTCTCCCAGCCGGGACAGGGACTACAATGAGCAGTTCTTC.

This sequence joins TRBV27 and TRBJ1-2; 8 bases map to TRBD1. J was trimmed by 4 bases and V by 6 bases; bases with no gene match: 7. This CDR3 spans 14 amino acids. The germline gives CDR1 MNHEY, CDR2 SMNVEV (reference sequence). Written as DNA, the CDR3 is TGTGCCAGCAGCCCTATAGGACAGGGCTATGGCTACACCTTC. Protein product: CASSPIGQGYGYTF.

This clone was seen repeatedly, ten times or more. This chain joins TRBV27 and TRBJ2-1; D may be TRBD2 (5 bases). Germline CDR1 reads MNHEY; CDR2 reads SMNVEV (reference sequence). Trimming removed 1 base at V and 9 bases at J, with 10 bases between. This CDR3 is built from 13 residues. The CDR3 reads CASSLYGGLEQFF. The CDR3, as DNA: TGTGCCAGCAGTTTATACGGTGGACTTGAGCAGTTCTTC.

The chain joins TRBV9 to TRBJ2-5; TRBD2 matches 10 bases. The CDR3 spans 16 residues. Losses at the gene ends were 4 bases for V and 4 bases for J; bases not matched to a gene: 10. Germline CDR1 SGDLS, CDR2 YYNGEE. The CDR3: CASSQLLAGTGETQYF. CDR3 coding DNA: TGTGCCAGCAGCCAGCTACTAGCGGGGACCGGAGAGACCCAGTACTTC.

J is TRBJ2-7 and V is TRBV7-9, with D perhaps TRBD1 (6 bases). Germline loops: CDR1 SEHNR, CDR2 FQNEAQ (reference sequence). The CDR3 totals 17 residues. The ends were cut back, 4 bases at V and 2 bases at J, with 21 bases in the middle. The CDR3 region is CASSSPWGETGTYEQYF. CDR3 nucleotide sequence: TGTGCCAGCAGCTCGCCCTGGGGAGAAACAGGGACCTACGAGCAGTACTTC.

This clone was observed once. V usage is TRBV7-3 and J usage is TRBJ2-1; the D is unclear. CDR1 is SGHTA and CDR2 is FQGTGA in the germline V gene. Trimming cost V 1 base and J 5 bases, with 6 bases left between them. This CDR3 is 13 amino acids long. CDR3 sequence: CASSLIGDNEQFF. The CDR3 DNA reads as TGTGCCAGCAGCTTAATTGGGGACAATGAGCAGTTCTTC.

V usage is TRBV13 and J usage is TRBJ1-6; D gene ambiguous. CDR1 is PRHDT, CDR2 FYEKMQ, per germline (reference sequence). Trimming shortened V by 5 bases and J by 5 bases, and 13 bases separated the two germline ends. The CDR3 contains 15 residues. Written as DNA, the CDR3 is TGTGCCAGCAGCCTTCTGGCGGCCGATAATTCACCCCTCCACTTT. Protein: CASSLLAADNSPLHF. The whole variable domain, filled in from reference TRBV13 and TRBJ1-6, reads AAGVIQSPRHLIKEKRETATLKCYPIPRHDTVYWYQQGPGQDPQFLISFYEKMQSDKGSIPDRFSAQQFSDYHSELNMSSLELGDSALYFCASSLLAADNSPLHFGNGTRLTVT.

The chain employs TRBV5-4 and TRBJ2-3; D might be TRBD2 (6 bases). CDR1 is SGHNT, CDR2 YYREEE, per germline (reference sequence). This CDR3 has 16 residues. The germline V and J ends were trimmed by 8 bases and 0 bases, with 19 bases remaining between them. The CDR3 nucleotides are TGTGCCAGTCCCGGTATCGGGAGTGACAGCACAGATACGCAGTATTTT. This gives the protein CASPGIGSDSTDTQYF. The full variable domain, its missing parts supplied by reference TRBV5-4 and TRBJ2-3, is ETGVTQSPTHLIKTRGQQVTLRCSSQSGHNTVSWYQQALGQGPQFIFQYYREEENGRGNFPPRFSGLQFPNYSSELNVNALELDDSALYLCASPGIGSDSTDTQYFGPGTRLTVL.

The V gene is TRBV27, the J gene TRBJ2-7, with D perhaps TRBD2 (6 bases). V dropped 6 bases and J dropped 1 base, with 10 bases sitting between them. CDR1 MNHEY and CDR2 SMNVEV come from the germline V gene (reference sequence). The CDR3 is 13 amino acids. CDR3 in amino acids: CASSGDLSYEQYF. The CDR3, as DNA: TGTGCCAGCAGCGGGGACTTATCCTACGAGCAGTACTTC.

The gene calls are TRBV11-2 and TRBJ2-7; 8 bases fit TRBD1. The CDR3 contains 17 residues. The J segment lost 1 base and the V segment lost 0 bases, leaving 8 bases of the junction unmatched. Germline V gene data show CDR1 as SGHAT and CDR2 as FQNNGV. For the CDR3, the DNA is TGTGCCAGCAGCTTAGAATTCTTAGGACAGGGATCCTACGAGCAGTACTTC. It is translated as CASSLEFLGQGSYEQYF.

The chain carries TRBV15 and TRBJ1-5, with 8 bases matching TRBD1. Germline trimming cut 5 bases from V and 6 bases from J; bases unmatched to any gene: 6. Germline-derived CDR1 and CDR2 are LNHNV and YYDKDF (reference sequence). CDR3 length equals 14 residues. The CDR3 nucleotides read TGTGCCACCAGCGGGCAGGGGGCTGGTCAGCCCCAGCATTTT. It codes for CATSGQGAGQPQHF. The complete variable domain, with remaining parts taken from reference TRBV15 and TRBJ1-5, reads DAMVIQNPRYQVTQFGKPVTLSCSQTLNHNVMYWYQQKSSQAPKLLFHYYDKDFNNEADTPDNFQSRRPNTSFCFLDIRSPGLGDTAMYLCATSGQGAGQPQHFGDGTRLSIL.